These T cell receptor beta chains were read from a single sample in a study of blood T cell repertoires in COVID-19. This table comes from immunoSEQ multiplex PCR, and its TCRdb copy is limited to in-frame clones, with some not included. The sample consists of around 170,000 clones, 78% of them appearing once. The sequenced sample consisted of peripheral blood. The receptors originated from a woman of 80 years or more with acute or convalescent COVID-19. The CDR3 runs from the conserved cysteine through the conserved F or W. D genes are given only for firm matches. Not all rows give a size; the values are once, few, many and, for expanded clones, a class.

-	-	TRBV19	TRBJ2-5	CASSITDSPEAQYF	TGTGCCAGTAGTATAACGGACAGCCCTGAGGCCCAGTACTTC
TRBD1	-	TRBV30	TRBJ1-2	CAWRGQGRLGYTF	TGTGCCTGGAGGGGACAGGGCCGTCTCGGCTACACCTTC
TRBD2	few	TRBV10-1	TRBJ2-7	CASSDRTSGRANEQYF	TGCGCCAGCAGTGATCGGACTAGCGGGAGGGCAAACGAGCAGTACTTC
TRBD2	once	TRBV15	TRBJ2-1	CATSFRKGLAGRIHEQFF	TGTGCCACCAGCTTCCGAAAAGGACTAGCGGGTCGAATCCATGAGCAGTTCTTC
-	-	TRBV14	TRBJ1-2	CASSPQLDYGYTF	TGTGCCAGCAGCCCACAGTTGGACTATGGCTACACCTTC
-	-	TRBV5-5	TRBJ1-6	CASNRGGRESLHF	TGTGCCAGCAACCGCGGGGGGCGTGAGAGTCTCCACTTT
TRBD1	-	TRBV30	TRBJ2-3	CAWSRGPVSTDTQYF	TGTGCCTGGTCAAGGGGGCCCGTCAGCACAGATACGCAGTATTTT
-	-	TRBV19	TRBJ2-3	CASSSDYTDTQYF	TGTGCCAGTAGTTCCGACTACACAGATACGCAGTATTTT
-	-	TRBV11-2	TRBJ2-3	CASRKPGAYTDTQYF	TGTGCCAGCAGGAAACCGGGAGCTTACACAGATACGCAGTATTTT
TRBD1	-	TRBV18	TRBJ2-2	CASSGTADGELFF	TGTGCCAGCTCGGGGACAGCCGACGGGGAGCTGTTTTTT
TRBD2	-	TRBV10-1	TRBJ2-1	CASSFLAGADNEQFF	TGCGCCAGCTCATTCCTAGCGGGGGCCGACAATGAGCAGTTCTTC
TRBD2	-	TRBV27	TRBJ2-2	CASRRGGGNTGELFF	TGTGCCAGCAGGAGGGGCGGGGGAAACACCGGGGAGCTGTTTTTT
-	-	TRBV18	TRBJ2-5	CASSPPNLSQETQYF	TGTGCCAGCTCACCACCGAACCTATCCCAAGAGACCCAGTACTTC
TRBD2	-	TRBV10-1	TRBJ2-2	CASKREPGPGELFF	TGCGCCAGCAAGCGGGAGCCAGGGCCCGGGGAGCTGTTTTTT
TRBD1	few	TRBV7-2	TRBJ2-1	CASSAQGQGEQFF	TGTGCCAGCAGCGCACAGGGGCAGGGTGAGCAGTTCTTC
-	-	TRBV2	TRBJ2-5	CASKKQGSSVETQYF	TGTGCCAGCAAGAAACAGGGTTCGTCAGTGGAGACCCAGTACTTC
-	many	TRBV4-1	TRBJ1-5	CASSQGQYGTHQPQHF	TGCGCCAGCAGCCAAGGACAGTATGGAACGCATCAGCCCCAGCATTTT
TRBD1	-	TRBV19	TRBJ2-2	CASSKKTGGGDGELFF	TGTGCCAGTAGCAAAAAGACAGGGGGCGGGGACGGGGAGCTGTTTTTT
TRBD2	few	TRBV4-1	TRBJ2-7	CASSQVSGGGSYEQYF	TGCGCCAGCAGCCAAGTTAGTGGGGGGGGTTCCTACGAGCAGTACTTC
-	-	TRBV5-1	TRBJ2-7	CASSLNHGSYEQYF	TGCGCCAGCAGCTTGAACCACGGGAGCTACGAGCAGTACTTC
-	-	TRBV30	TRBJ1-6	CAWTRGYSSPLHF	TGTGCCTGGACACGAGGGTATTCATCACCCCTCCACTTT
-	few	TRBV21-1	TRBJ1-5	CASSKEGDSNQPQHF	TGTGCCAGCAGCAAAGAAGGGGATAGCAATCAGCCCCAGCATTTT
TRBD2	-	TRBV10-2	TRBJ2-2	CASRAAGGYTGELFF	TGCGCCAGCAGAGCAGCGGGGGGCTACACCGGGGAGCTGTTTTTT
TRBD2	-	TRBV19	TRBJ2-7	CASTPSGGSFYEQYF	TGTGCCAGTACCCCCTCGGGAGGCAGCTTCTACGAGCAGTACTTC
-	few	TRBV20-1	TRBJ1-5	CSAAGLRSQHF	TGCAGTGCGGCTGGGCTTCGAAGTCAGCATTTT
-	-	TRBV12-3/TRBV12-4	TRBJ1-2	CASFRGVGGYTF	TGTGCCAGCTTCAGGGGTGTTGGTGGCTACACCTTC
-	-	TRBV19	TRBJ2-1	CASSITGAGNEQFF	TGTGCCAGTAGTATAACGGGAGCGGGCAATGAGCAGTTCTTC
TRBD1	few	TRBV11-3	TRBJ2-2	CASSTGTANTGELFF	TGTGCCAGCAGCACAGGGACAGCGAACACCGGGGAGCTGTTTTTT
-	once	TRBV5-1	TRBJ1-4	CASSLGPEGLFEKLFF	TGCGCCAGCAGCTTGGGGCCAGAGGGCTTATTTGAAAAACTGTTTTTT
TRBD2	-	TRBV3-1/TRBV3-2	TRBJ2-2	CASSQGLAAGELFF	TGTGCCAGCAGCCAAGGACTAGCGGCCGGGGAGCTGTTTTTT
TRBD1	-	TRBV7-8	TRBJ1-1	CASSLESQGASMGTEAFF	TGTGCCAGCAGCTTAGAGTCTCAGGGGGCTAGTATGGGCACTGAAGCTTTCTTT